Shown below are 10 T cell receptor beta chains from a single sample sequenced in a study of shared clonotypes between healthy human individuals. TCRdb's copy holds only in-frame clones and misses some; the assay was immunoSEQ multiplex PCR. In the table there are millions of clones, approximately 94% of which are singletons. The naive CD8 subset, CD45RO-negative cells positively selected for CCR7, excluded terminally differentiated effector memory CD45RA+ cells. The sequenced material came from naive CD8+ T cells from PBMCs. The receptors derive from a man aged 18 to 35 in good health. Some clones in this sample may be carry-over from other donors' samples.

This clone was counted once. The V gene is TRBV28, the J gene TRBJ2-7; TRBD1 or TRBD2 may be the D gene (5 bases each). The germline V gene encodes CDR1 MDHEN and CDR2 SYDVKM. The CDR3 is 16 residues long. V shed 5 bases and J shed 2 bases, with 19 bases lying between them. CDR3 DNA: TGTGCCAGCAGTCTCCGGGGCCATCGCGGAACCTACGAGCAGTACTTC. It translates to CASSLRGHRGTYEQYF.

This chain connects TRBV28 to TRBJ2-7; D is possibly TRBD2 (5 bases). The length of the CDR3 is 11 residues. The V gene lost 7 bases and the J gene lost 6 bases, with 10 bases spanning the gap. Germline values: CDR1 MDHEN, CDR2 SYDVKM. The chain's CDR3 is CASKVAGEQYF. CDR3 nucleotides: TGTGCCAGCAAAGTGGCGGGCGAGCAGTACTTC.

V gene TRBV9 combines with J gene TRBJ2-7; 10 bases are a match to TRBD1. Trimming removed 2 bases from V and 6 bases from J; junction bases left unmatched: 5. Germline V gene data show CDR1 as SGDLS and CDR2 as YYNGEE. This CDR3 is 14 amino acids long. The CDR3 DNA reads TGTGCCAGCAGCGTCGGGACAGGGGCTGCCGAGCAGTACTTC. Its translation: CASSVGTGAAEQYF.

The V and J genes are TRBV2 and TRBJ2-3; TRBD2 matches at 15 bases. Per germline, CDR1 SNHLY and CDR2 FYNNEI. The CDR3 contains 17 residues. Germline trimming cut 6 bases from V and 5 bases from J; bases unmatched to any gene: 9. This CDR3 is CASRGTGLAGGGDTQYF. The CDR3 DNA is TGTGCCAGCAGGGGGACGGGACTAGCGGGAGGAGGAGATACGCAGTATTTT. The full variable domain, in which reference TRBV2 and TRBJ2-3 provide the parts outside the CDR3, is EPEVTQTPSHQVTQMGQEVILRCVPISNHLYFYWYRQILGQKVEFLVSFYNNEISEKSEIFDDQFSVERPDGSNFTLKIRSTKLEDSAMYFCASRGTGLAGGGDTQYFGPGTRLTVL.

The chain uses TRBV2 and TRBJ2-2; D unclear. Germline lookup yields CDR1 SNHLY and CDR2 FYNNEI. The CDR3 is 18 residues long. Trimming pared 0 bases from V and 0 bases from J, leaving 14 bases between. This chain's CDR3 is CASSEAMGKYSNTGELFF. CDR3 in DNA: TGTGCCAGCAGTGAAGCGATGGGAAAGTATTCGAACACCGGGGAGCTGTTTTTT. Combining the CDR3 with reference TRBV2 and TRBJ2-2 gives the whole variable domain EPEVTQTPSHQVTQMGQEVILRCVPISNHLYFYWYRQILGQKVEFLVSFYNNEISEKSEIFDDQFSVERPDGSNFTLKIRSTKLEDSAMYFCASSEAMGKYSNTGELFFGEGSRLTVL.

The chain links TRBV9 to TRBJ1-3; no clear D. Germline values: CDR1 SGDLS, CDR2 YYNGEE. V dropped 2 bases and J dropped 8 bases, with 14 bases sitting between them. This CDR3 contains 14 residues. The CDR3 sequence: CASSVTRAPDTIYF. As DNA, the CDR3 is TGTGCCAGCAGCGTGACAAGGGCCCCTGACACCATATATTTT.

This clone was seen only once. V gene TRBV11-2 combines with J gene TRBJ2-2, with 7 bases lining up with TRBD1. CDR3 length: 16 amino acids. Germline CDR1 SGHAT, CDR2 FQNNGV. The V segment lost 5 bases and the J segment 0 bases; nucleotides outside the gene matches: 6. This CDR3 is CASSHRDRSNTGELFF. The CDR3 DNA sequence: TGTGCCAGCAGCCACCGGGACAGATCGAACACCGGGGAGCTGTTTTTT.

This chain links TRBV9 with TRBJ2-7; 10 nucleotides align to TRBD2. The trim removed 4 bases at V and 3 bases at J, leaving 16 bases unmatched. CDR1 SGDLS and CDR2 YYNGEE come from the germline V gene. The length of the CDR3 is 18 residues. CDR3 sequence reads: CASSPQLGGASGSYEQYF. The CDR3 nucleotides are TGTGCCAGCAGCCCCCAATTGGGCGGGGCTAGCGGGAGCTACGAGCAGTACTTC.

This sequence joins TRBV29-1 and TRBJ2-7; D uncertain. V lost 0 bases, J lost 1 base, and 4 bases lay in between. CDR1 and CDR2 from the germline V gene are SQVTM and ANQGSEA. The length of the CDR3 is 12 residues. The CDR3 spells CSVEDLSYEQYF. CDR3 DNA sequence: TGCAGCGTTGAAGATCTTTCCTACGAGCAGTACTTC.

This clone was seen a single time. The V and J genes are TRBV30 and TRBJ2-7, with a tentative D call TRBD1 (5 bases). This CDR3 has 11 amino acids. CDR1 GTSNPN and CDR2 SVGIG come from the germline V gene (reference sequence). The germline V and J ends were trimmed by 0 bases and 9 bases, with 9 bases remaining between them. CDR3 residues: CAWSVGVGQYF. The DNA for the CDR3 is TGTGCCTGGAGTGTAGGGGTCGGGCAGTACTTC. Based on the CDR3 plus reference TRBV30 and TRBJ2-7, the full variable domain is SQTIHQWPATLVQPVGSPLSLECTVEGTSNPNLYWYRQAAGRGLQLLFYSVGIGQISSEVPQNLSASRPQDRQFILSSKKLLLSDSGFYLCAWSVGVGQYFGPGTRLTVT.